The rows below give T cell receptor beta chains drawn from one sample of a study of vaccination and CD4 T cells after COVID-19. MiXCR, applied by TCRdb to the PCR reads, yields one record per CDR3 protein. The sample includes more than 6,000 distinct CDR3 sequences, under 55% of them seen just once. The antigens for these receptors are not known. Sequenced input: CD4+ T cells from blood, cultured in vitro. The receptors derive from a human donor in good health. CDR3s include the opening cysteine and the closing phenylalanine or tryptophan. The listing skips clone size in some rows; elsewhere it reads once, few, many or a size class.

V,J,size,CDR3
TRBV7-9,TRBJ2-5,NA,CASTDGHPQETQYF
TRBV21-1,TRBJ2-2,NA,CASSKRASFAGELFF
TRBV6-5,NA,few,CASSYGQDRVYEQYF
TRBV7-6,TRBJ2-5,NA,CASSQRLGPQETQYF
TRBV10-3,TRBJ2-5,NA,CAIKPGQGFQETQYF
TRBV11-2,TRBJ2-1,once,CASSSLGGRVQGNEQFF
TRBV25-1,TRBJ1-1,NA,CASRLTGDTEAFF
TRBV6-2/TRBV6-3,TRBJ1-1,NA,CASRPRDRELFNRGTEAFF
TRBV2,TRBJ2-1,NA,CASRGDSLYNEQFF
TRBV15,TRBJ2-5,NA,CATGRGTGASQYF
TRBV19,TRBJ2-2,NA,CASSPVFRGGELFF
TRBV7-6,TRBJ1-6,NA,CASSPTAGSQSPLHF
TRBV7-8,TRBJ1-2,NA,CASSLRSSNYGYTF
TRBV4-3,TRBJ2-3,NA,CASSQQSGGTDTQYF
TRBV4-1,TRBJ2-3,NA,CASSQAPLVDTQYF
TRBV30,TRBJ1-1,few,CAWSLTRGTEAFF
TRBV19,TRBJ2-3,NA,CASSTGGADTQYF
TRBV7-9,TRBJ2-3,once,CASSPGQPGDTQYF
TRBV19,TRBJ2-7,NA,CASSRTLRSSYEQYF
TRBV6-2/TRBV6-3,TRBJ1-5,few,CASSADRAINQPQHF
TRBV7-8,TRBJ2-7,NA,CASSLRTGGALGEQYF
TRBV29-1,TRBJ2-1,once,CSAGTSGGARGNEQFF
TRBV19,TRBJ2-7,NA,CASSIRGQGAREQYF
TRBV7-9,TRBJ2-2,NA,CASSLRGSGTGELFF
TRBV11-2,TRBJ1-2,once,CASSLVLDPYGYTF
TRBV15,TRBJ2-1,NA,CATSRDEVALEQFF
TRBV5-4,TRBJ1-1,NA,CASSSPTSGKTEAFF
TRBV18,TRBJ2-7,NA,CASSPPGLGNEQYF
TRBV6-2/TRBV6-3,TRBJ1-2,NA,CASSFTPPSYGYTF
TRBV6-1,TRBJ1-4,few,CASSTGDRGREKLFF
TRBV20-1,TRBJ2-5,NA,CSARDQGFGETQYF
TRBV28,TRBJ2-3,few,CASSTTSGGGGTQYF
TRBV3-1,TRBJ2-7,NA,CASSQVAYEQYF
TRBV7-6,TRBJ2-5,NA,CASSRAGTSGRQETQYF
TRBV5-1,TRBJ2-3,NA,CASRSGYLADTQYF
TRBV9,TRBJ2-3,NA,CASSPHTDTQYF
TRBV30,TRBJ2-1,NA,CAWSEANYNEQFF
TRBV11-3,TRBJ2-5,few,CASSLGGGASETQYF
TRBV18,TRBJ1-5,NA,CASSPNRGLEPQHF
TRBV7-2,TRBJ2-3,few,CASSLGRGLDTQYF
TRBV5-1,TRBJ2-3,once,CASSFPIRRGGLTDTQYF
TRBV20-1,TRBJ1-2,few,CSASGQNYGYTF
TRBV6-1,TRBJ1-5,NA,CASSARHQGQALPNQPQHF